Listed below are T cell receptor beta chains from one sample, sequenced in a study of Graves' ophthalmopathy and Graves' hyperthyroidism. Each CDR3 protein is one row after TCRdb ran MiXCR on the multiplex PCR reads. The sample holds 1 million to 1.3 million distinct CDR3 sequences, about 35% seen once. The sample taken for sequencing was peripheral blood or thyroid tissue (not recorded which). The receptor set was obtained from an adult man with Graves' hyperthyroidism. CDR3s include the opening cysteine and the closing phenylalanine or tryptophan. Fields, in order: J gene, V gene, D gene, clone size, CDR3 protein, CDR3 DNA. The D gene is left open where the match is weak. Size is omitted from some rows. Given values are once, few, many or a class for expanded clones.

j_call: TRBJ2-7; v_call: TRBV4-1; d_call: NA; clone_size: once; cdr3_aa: CASSHPLGEQYF; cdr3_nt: TGCGCCAGCAGCCACCCCCTCGGCGAGCAGTACTTC
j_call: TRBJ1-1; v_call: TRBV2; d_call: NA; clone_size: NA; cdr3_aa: CASSLWAGGAFF; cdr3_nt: TGTGCCAGCAGTTTATGGGCAGGAGGGGCTTTCTTT
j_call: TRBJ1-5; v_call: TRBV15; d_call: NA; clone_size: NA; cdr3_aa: CATSRDLGGETQHF; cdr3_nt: TGTGCCACCAGCAGAGATCTGGGGGGAGAGACCCAGCATTTT
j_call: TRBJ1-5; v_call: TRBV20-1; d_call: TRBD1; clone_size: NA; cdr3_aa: CSARDRAGGDGEPQHF; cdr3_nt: TGCAGTGCTAGAGATCGGGCAGGGGGCGATGGAGAGCCCCAGCATTTT
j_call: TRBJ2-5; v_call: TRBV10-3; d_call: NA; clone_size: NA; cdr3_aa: CAIASGQETQYF; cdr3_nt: TGTGCCATCGCCTCAGGGCAAGAGACCCAGTACTTC
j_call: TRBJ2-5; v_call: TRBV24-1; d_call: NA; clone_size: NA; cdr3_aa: CATGAPGEETQYF; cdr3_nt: TGTGCCACAGGGGCACCGGGGGAAGAGACCCAGTACTTC
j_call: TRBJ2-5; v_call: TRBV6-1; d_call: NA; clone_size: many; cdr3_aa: CASNRPPGETQYF; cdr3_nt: TGTGCCAGCAATCGTCCCCCTGGGGAGACCCAGTACTTC
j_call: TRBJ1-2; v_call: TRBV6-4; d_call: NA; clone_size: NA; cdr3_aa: CASRATGGVGYTF; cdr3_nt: TGTGCCAGCAGGGCGACAGGAGGGGTTGGCTACACCTTC
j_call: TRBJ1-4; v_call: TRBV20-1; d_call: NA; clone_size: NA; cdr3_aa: CSAETGVEKLFF; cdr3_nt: TGCAGTGCTGAGACAGGCGTGGAAAAACTGTTTTTT
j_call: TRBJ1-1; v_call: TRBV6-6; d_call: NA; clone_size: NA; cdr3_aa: CASKLQGPAEAFF; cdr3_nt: TGTGCCAGCAAACTCCAGGGACCGGCTGAAGCTTTCTTT
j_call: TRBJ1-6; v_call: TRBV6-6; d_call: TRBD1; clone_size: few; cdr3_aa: CASSGQGYDWNSPLHF; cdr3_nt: TGTGCCAGCAGTGGACAGGGGTACGATTGGAATTCACCCCTCCACTTT
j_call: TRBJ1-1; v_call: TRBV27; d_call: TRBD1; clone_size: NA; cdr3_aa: CASRSLGAGTGGAGTEAFF; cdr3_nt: TGTGCCAGCAGATCACTTGGGGCCGGGACAGGGGGCGCGGGTACTGAAGCTTTCTTT
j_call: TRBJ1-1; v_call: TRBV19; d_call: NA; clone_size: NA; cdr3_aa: CASRGRGWYTEAFF; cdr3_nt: TGTGCCAGTAGGGGGAGGGGGTGGTACACTGAAGCTTTCTTT
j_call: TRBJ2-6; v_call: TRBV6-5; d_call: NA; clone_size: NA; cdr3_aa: CASSYSFTGSGANVLTF; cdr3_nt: TGTGCCAGCAGTTACTCCTTTACAGGCTCTGGGGCCAACGTCCTGACTTTC
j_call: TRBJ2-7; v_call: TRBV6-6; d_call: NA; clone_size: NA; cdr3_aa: CASSYRGRLSYEQYF; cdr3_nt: TGTGCCAGCAGTTACCGGGGACGCCTCTCCTACGAGCAGTACTTC
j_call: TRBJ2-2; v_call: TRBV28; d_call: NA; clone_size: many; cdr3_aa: CASSFGTTNTGELFF; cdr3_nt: TGTGCCAGCAGTTTTGGGACAACGAACACCGGGGAGCTGTTTTTT
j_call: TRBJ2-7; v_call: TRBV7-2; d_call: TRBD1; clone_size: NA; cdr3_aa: CASSLEIRRGQEQYF; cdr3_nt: TGTGCCAGCAGCTTAGAAATCCGCCGGGGACAGGAGCAGTACTTC
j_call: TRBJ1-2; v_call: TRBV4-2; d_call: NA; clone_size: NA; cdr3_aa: CASSPGTLSYEGYGYTF; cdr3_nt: TGTGCCAGCAGCCCCGGGACCTTGTCCTACGAGGGCTATGGCTACACCTTC
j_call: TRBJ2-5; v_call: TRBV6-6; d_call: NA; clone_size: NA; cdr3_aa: CASSEVWAGKLKETQYF; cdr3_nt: TGTGCCAGCAGTGAAGTTTGGGCAGGGAAACTCAAAGAGACCCAGTACTTC
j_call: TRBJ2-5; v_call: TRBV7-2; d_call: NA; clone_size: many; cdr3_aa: CASSLGPSPQETQYF; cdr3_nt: TGTGCCAGCAGCTTAGGACCTAGCCCGCAAGAGACCCAGTACTTC
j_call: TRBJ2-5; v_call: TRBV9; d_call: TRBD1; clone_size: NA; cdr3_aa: CASSPGTGVQPQYF; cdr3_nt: TGTGCCAGCAGCCCAGGGACAGGGGTTCAGCCCCAGTACTTC
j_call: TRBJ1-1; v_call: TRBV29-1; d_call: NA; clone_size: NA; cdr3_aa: CSVAALYTNTEAFF; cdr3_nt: TGCAGCGTTGCCGCATTGTATACGAACACTGAAGCTTTCTTT
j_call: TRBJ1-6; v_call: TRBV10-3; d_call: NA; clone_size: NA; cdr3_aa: CAKETGRAFYNSPLHF; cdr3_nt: TGTGCTAAAGAGACGGGCAGGGCATTCTATAATTCACCCCTCCACTTT
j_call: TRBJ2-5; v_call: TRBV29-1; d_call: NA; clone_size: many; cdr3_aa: CSVEFLTADTQQTQYF; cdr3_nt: TGCAGCGTTGAATTCTTAACCGCGGACACTCAACAGACCCAGTACTTC
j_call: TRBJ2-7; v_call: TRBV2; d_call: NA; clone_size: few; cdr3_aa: CATGRRGSYEQYF; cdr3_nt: TGTGCCACAGGGCGGCGGGGCTCCTACGAGCAGTACTTC
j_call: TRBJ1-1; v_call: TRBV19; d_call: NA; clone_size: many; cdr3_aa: CASSILGKGNTEAFF; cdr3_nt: TGTGCCAGTAGTATACTGGGGAAAGGTAACACTGAAGCTTTCTTT
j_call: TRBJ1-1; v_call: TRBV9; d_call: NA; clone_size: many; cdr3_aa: CASSAFPRGQWDTEAFF; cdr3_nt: TGTGCCAGCAGCGCATTCCCCCGGGGCCAATGGGACACTGAAGCTTTCTTT